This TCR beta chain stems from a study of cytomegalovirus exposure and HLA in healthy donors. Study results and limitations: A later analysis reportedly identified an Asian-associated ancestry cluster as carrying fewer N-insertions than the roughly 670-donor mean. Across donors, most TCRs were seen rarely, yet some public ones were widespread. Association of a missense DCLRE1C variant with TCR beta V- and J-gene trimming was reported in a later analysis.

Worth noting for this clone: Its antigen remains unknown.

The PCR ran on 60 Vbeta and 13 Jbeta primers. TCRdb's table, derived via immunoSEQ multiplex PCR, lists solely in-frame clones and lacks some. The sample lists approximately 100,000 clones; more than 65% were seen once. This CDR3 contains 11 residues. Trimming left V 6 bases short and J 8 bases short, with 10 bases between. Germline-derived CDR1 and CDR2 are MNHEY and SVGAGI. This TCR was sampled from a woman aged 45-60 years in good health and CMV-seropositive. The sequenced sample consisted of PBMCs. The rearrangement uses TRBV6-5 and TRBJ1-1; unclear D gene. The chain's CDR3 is CASRAPGEAFF. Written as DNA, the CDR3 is TGTGCCAGCAGGGCCCCGGGGGAAGCTTTCTTT.